This TCR beta chain is drawn from a study of cytomegalovirus exposure and HLA in healthy donors. In the PCR, 60 Vbeta and 13 Jbeta primers were used. The table came from immunoSEQ multiplex PCR; TCRdb's copy has only in-frame clones and leaves some out. The sample has 150,000 to 200,000 clones, roughly 68% seen once. Study findings and constraints: About 87% or about 30% of the time was how often most TCR beta V segments were productive, according to an earlier analysis.

On this clone: Its antigen is unidentified.

V dropped 0 bases and J dropped 0 bases, with 5 bases sitting between them. Per germline, CDR1 MDHEN and CDR2 SYDVKM. CDR3 length: 15 amino acids. The sequence was obtained from a man under 40 in good health and CMV-seropositive. Sequenced input: PBMCs. The V and J genes are TRBV28 and TRBJ1-4; D is uncertain. The CDR3 DNA reads as TGTGCCAGCAGTTTATGGGGCGCAACTAATGAAAAACTGTTTTTT. Translation: CASSLWGATNEKLFF.